The 3 T cell receptor beta chains presented below share a single source sample, sequenced in a study of cytomegalovirus exposure and HLA in healthy donors. The PCR made use of 60 Vbeta and 13 Jbeta primers. Using immunoSEQ multiplex PCR, the repertoire was profiled, and TCRdb retains in-frame clones only, with some absent. In total, the table holds over 100,000 clones. The sample was PBMCs. The receptors shown here come from a man aged 30-40 years in good health and CMV-seronegative.

The J gene is TRBJ1-2, the V gene TRBV5-1, with a tentative D call TRBD1 (6 bases). The CDR3 contains 15 residues. Per germline, CDR1 SGHRS and CDR2 YFSETQ. V was pared by 3 bases and J by 8 bases, with 20 bases between. The CDR3 coding sequence is TGCGCCAGCAGCTCCTGGGCAGGGGCCCTTGGGGGCTACACCTTC. Translating it yields CASSSWAGALGGYTF.

The chain employs TRBV5-1 and TRBJ2-7; 10 nucleotides agree with TRBD1. CDR3 length: 14 amino acids. The trim removed 0 bases at V and 5 bases at J, leaving 2 bases unmatched. Germline lookup yields CDR1 SGHRS and CDR2 YFSETQ. CDR3 nucleotides: TGCGCCAGCAGCTTGGGACAGGGGGCCCACGAGCAGTACTTC. Protein: CASSLGQGAHEQYF.

This chain joins TRBV5-4 and TRBJ2-7; 9 bases match TRBD1. The junction had 6 bases not matched to a gene; V was cut back by 0 bases and J by 2 bases. Germline lookup yields CDR1 SGHNT and CDR2 YYREEE (reference sequence). This CDR3 is built from 16 residues. This CDR3 is CASSLGGQGNTYEQYF. The CDR3 DNA follows: TGTGCCAGCAGCTTGGGGGGACAGGGAAATACCTACGAGCAGTACTTC.